This T cell receptor beta chain was identified during a study of CD8+ T cells in alopecia areata. This clone was counted a few times. The antigen remains unidentified. Study-wide results and limits: Lesional scalp, especially alopecia totalis/universalis, showed higher clonality than normal scalp.

Specimens obtained from alopecia areata patients comprised lesional scalp punch biopsies and peripheral blood. Reverse transcribed after extraction, RNA yielded cDNA as the sequencing template. Some clones are missing from TCRdb's copy, which holds only in-frame ones; the method was immunoSEQ multiplex PCR. The data contain around 250,000 clones, under 70% of them singletons. The source is a human donor with alopecia areata. Sequencing used CD4+ T cells sorted from blood, obtained at week 0.

The CDR3 DNA follows: TGTGCCAGCAGCTTAGCGGGGGGACTCACGAACACTGAAGCTTTCTTT. Protein: CASSLAGGLTNTEAFF. This chain joins TRBV7-6 and TRBJ1-1; TRBD1 might be the D (5 bases). This CDR3 comprises 16 residues. Germline V gene data show CDR1 as SGHVS and CDR2 as FNYEAQ. The V end was cut by 0 bases, the J end by 1 base, with 12 bases between.